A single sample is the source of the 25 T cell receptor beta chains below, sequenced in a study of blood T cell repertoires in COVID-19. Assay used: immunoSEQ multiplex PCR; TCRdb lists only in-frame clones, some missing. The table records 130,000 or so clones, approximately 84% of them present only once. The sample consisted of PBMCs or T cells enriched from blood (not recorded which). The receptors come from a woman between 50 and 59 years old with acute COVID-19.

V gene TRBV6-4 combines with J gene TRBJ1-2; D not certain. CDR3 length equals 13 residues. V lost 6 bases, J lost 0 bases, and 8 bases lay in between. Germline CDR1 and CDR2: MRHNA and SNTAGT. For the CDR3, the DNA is TGTGCCAGCAGCCCCCGGGCTAACTATGGCTACACCTTC. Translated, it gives CASSPRANYGYTF.

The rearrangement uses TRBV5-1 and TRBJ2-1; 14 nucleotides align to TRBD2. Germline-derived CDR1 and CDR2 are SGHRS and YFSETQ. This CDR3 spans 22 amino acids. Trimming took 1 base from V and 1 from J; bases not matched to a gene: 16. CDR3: CASSLLVGGLAGGQTSYNEQFF. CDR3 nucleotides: TGCGCCAGCAGCTTGTTAGTGGGAGGACTAGCGGGAGGCCAAACTTCCTACAATGAGCAGTTCTTC.

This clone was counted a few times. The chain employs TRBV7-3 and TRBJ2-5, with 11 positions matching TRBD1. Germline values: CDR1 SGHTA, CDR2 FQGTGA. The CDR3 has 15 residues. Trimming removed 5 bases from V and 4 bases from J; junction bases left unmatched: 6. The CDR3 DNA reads TGTGCCAGCAGCCCGTCGGGACAGGGGGGAGAGACCCAGTACTTC. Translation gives CASSPSGQGGETQYF.

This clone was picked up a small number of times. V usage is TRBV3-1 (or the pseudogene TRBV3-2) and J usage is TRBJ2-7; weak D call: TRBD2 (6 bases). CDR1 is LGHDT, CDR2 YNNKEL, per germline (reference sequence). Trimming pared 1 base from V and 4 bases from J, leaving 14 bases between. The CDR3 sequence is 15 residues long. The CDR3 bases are TGTGCCAGCAGCCAAGTGCCCGCTGCGGGATACGAGCAGTACTTC. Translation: CASSQVPAAGYEQYF.

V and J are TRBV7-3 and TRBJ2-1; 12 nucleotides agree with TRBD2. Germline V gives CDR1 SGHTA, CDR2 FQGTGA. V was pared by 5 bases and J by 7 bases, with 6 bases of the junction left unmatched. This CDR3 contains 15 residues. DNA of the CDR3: TGTGCCAGCAGCCGGACTAGCGGGGACCCTAATGAGCAGTTCTTC. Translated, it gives CASSRTSGDPNEQFF.

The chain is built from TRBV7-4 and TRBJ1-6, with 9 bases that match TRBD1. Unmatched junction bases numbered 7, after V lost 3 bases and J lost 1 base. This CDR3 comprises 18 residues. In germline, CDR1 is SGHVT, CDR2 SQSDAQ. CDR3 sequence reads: CASSLSPGQGSYNSPLHF. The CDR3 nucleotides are TGTGCCAGCAGCTTGTCCCCGGGACAGGGTTCCTATAATTCACCCCTCCACTTT.

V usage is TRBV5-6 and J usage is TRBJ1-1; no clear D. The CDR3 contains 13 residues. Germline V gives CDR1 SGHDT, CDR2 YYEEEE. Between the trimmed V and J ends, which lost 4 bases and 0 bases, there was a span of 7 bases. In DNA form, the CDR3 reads TGTGCCAGCAGCCGTACAGTGAACACTGAAGCTTTCTTT. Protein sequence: CASSRTVNTEAFF.

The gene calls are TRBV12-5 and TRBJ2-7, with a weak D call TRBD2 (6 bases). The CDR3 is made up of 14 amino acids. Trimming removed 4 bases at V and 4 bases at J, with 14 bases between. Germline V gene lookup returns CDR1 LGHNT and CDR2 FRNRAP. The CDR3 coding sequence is TGTGCTAGTGGTTCCGCGGCGGGATCATACGAGCAGTACTTC. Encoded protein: CASGSAAGSYEQYF.

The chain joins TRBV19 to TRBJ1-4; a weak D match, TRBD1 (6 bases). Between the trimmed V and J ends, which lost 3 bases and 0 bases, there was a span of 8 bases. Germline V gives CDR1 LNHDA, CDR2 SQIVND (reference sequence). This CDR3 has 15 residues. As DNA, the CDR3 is TGTGCCAGTAGTATTGACAGGTCAACTAATGAAAAACTGTTTTTT. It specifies CASSIDRSTNEKLFF.

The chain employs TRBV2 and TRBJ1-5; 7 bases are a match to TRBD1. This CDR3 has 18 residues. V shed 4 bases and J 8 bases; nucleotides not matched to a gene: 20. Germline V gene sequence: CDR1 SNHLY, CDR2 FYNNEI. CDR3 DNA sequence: TGTGCCAGCAGTGTTTTTTCCGAGCGGACAGGTCGGTTAGAGCCCCAGCATTTT. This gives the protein CASSVFSERTGRLEPQHF.

The CDR3 bases are TGCGCCAGCAGCTTGGAAGCGGGAGGGGTAGGCTCCTACAATGAGCAGTTCTTC. Amino acid sequence: CASSLEAGGVGSYNEQFF. V gene TRBV5-1 combines with J gene TRBJ2-1; TRBD2 matches at 10 bases. With 0 bases clipped from V and 0 bases from J, the junction kept 6 bases outside the gene matches. Germline loops: CDR1 SGHRS, CDR2 YFSETQ. CDR3 length: 18 residues.

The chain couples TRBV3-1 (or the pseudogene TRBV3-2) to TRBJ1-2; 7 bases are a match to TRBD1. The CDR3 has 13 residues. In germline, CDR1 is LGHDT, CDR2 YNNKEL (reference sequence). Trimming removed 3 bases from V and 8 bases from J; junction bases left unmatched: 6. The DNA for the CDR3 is TGTGCCAGCAGCCACCGACAGGGAAGCGGCTACACCTTC. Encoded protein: CASSHRQGSGYTF.

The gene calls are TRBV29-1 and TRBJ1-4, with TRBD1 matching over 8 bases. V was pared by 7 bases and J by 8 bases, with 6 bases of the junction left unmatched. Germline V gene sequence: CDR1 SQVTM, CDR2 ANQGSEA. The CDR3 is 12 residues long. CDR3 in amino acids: CSATGGREKLFF. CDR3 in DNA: TGCAGCGCAACAGGGGGTAGGGAAAAACTGTTTTTT.

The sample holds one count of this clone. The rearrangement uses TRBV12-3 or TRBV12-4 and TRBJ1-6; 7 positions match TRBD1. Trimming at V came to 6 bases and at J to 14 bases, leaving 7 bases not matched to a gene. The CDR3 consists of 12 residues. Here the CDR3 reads CASSVTGQALHF. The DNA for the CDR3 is TGTGCCAGCAGCGTGACAGGGCAGGCCCTCCACTTT.

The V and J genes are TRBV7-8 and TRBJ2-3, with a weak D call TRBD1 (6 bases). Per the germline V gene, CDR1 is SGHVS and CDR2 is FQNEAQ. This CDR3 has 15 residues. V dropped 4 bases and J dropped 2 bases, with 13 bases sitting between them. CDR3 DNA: TGTGCCAGCAGCTCCCGGGACATATACACAGATACGCAGTATTTT. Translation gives CASSSRDIYTDTQYF.

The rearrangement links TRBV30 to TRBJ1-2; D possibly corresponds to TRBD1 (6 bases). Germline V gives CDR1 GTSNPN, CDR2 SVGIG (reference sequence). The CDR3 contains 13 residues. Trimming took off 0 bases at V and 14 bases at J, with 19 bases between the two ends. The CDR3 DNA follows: TGTGCCTGGAGTGTCAGGGACATCACGGGGAAGACCTTC. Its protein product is CAWSVRDITGKTF. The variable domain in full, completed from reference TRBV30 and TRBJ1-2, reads SQTIHQWPATLVQPVGSPLSLECTVEGTSNPNLYWYRQAAGRGLQLLFYSVGIGQISSEVPQNLSASRPQDRQFILSSKKLLLSDSGFYLCAWSVRDITGKTFGSGTRLTVV.

CDR3 in DNA: TGTGCCAGCAGTGAAAAGAGGGGGATTGGGGAGCTGTTTTTT. It is translated as CASSEKRGIGELFF. The chain is built from TRBV2 and TRBJ2-2, with TRBD1 as a possible D gene (6 bases). CDR3 length: 14 residues. Germline CDR1 SNHLY, CDR2 FYNNEI. Deletions cut 2 bases from V and 8 bases from J, with 12 bases between.

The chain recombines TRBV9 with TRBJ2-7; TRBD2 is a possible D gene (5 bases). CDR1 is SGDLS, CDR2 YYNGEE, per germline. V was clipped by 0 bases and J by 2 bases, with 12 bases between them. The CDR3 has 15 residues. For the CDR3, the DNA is TGTGCCAGCAGCGTAGGACCAACGAGGGCCTACGAGCAGTACTTC. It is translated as CASSVGPTRAYEQYF. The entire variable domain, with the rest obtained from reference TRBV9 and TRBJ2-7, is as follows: DSGVTQTPKHLITATGQRVTLRCSPRSGDLSVYWYQQSLDQGLQFLIQYYNGEERAKGNILERFSAQQFPDLHSELNLSSLELGDSALYFCASSVGPTRAYEQYFGPGTRLTVT.

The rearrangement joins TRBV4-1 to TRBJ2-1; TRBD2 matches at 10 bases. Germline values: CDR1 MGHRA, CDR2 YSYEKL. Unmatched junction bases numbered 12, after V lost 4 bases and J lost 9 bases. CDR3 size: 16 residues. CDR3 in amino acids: CASSPSPSGSSSEQFF. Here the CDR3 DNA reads TGCGCCAGCAGCCCGAGCCCTAGCGGGAGTTCCAGTGAGCAGTTCTTC.

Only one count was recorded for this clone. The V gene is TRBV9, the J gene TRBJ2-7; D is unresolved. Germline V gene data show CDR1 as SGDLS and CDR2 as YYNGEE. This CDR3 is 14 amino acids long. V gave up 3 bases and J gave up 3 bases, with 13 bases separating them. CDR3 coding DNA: TGTGCCAGCAGCGCCCACTCCCACGACTACGAGCAGTACTTC. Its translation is CASSAHSHDYEQYF.

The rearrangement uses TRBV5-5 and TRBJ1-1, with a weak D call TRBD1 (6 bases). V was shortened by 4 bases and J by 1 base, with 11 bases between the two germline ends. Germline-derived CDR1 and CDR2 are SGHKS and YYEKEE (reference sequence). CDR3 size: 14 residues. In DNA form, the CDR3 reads TGTGCCAGCAGCCTGGGCAGGGGGAACACTGAAGCTTTCTTT. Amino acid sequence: CASSLGRGNTEAFF. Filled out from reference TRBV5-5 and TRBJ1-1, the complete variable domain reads DAGVTQSPTHLIKTRGQQVTLRCSPISGHKSVSWYQQVLGQGPQFIFQYYEKEERGRGNFPDRFSARQFPNYSSELNVNALLLGDSALYLCASSLGRGNTEAFFGQGTRLTVV.

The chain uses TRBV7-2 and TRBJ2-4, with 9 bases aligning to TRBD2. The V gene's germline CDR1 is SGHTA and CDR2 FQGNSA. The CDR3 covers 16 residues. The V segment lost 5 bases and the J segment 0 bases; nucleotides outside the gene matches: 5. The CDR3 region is CASSPGLALAKNIQYF. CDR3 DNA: TGTGCCAGCAGCCCCGGACTAGCGCTAGCCAAAAACATTCAGTACTTC.

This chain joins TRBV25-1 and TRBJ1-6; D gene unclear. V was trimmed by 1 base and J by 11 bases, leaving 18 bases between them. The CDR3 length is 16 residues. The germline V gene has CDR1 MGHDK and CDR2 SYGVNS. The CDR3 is CASSEFIDGEVAPLHF. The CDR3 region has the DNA TGTGCCAGCAGTGAATTCATAGACGGGGAGGTGGCACCCCTCCACTTT.

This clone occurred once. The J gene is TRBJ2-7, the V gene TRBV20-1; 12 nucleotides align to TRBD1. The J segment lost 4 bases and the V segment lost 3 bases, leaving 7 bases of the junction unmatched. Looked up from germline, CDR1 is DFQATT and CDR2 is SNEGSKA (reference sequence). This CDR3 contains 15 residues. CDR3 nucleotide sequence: TGCAGTGCTAGTATGGGACAGGGGGCAGGTTACGAGCAGTACTTC. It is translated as CSASMGQGAGYEQYF.

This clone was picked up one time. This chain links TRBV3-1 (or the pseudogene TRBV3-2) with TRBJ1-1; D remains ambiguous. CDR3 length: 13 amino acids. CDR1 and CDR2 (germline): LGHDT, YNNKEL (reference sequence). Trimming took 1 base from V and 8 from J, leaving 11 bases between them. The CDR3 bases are TGTGCCAGCAGCCAAGTGGAGGGATCCGAAGCTTTCTTT. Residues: CASSQVEGSEAFF.